Sequencing of this T cell receptor (beta chain) was carried out in a study of blood T cell repertoires in COVID-19. On the study more broadly: The United States, Italy and Spain supplied acute and convalescent COVID-19 samples. T cells, B-cell-depleted T cells, or PBMCs supplied cDNA or gDNA.

Trimming took off 6 bases at V and 1 base at J, with 9 bases between the two ends. CDR3 size: 13 residues. The V gene's germline CDR1 is MNHEY and CDR2 SVGAGI. This clone was counted a single time. Profiling relied on immunoSEQ multiplex PCR, and the TCRdb table lists in-frame clones only, not all of them. This sample has around 350,000 clones, with 85% to 90% found just once. This sequence was found in a human donor in a cohort sampled during active COVID-19. The V call is TRBV6-5, the J call TRBJ1-1; D gene ambiguous. Material: peripheral blood. The CDR3: CASSRHENTEAFF. Here the CDR3 DNA reads TGTGCCAGCAGCAGACACGAGAACACTGAAGCTTTCTTT.